This T cell receptor beta chain was documented in a study of shared clonotypes between healthy human individuals. Broader study findings: Sampling covered blood only; tissue repertoires likely differ. Few donors restricted represented genetic and exposure-history diversity. What naive subsets generally showed was a larger estimated richness than memory subsets showed.

Participating donors were healthy, HIV-negative adults free of recent acute infections or vaccinations. Comment on this clone: The antigen is unknown.

Here immunoSEQ multiplex PCR was the method, and the copy in TCRdb shows in-frame clones only, minus some. The sample yields roughly 2,500,000 clones, approximately 93% seen once. This receptor was identified in a young man in good health. Some clones in this sample may be carry-over from other donors' samples. The sequenced sample consisted of naive CD4+ T cells from PBMCs. Regarding subset: CD45RA+ positively selected.

The CDR3 sequence is CASSSSNGLQAAFF. Written as DNA, the CDR3 is TGTGCCAGCAGCTCCTCCAACGGACTCCAAGCAGCTTTCTTT. The rearrangement joins TRBV7-9 to TRBJ1-1; D is undetermined. The germline V gene has CDR1 SEHNR and CDR2 FQNEAQ (reference sequence). This CDR3 comprises 14 residues. V lost 4 bases and J lost 10, with 19 bases in between.